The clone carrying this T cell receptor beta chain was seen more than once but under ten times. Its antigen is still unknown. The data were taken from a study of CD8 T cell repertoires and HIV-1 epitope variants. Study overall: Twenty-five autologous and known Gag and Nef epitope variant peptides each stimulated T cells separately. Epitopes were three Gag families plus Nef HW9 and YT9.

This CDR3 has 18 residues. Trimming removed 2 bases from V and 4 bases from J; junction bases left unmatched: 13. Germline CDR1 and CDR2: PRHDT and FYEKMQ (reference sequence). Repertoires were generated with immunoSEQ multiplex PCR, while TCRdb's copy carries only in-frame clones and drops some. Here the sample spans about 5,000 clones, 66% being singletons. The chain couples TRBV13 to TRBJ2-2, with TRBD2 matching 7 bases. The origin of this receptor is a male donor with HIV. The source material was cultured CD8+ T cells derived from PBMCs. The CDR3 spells CASSLRRPRGGSTGELFF. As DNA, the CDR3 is TGTGCCAGCAGCTTACGGCGGCCTCGCGGGGGATCCACCGGGGAGCTGTTTTTT.